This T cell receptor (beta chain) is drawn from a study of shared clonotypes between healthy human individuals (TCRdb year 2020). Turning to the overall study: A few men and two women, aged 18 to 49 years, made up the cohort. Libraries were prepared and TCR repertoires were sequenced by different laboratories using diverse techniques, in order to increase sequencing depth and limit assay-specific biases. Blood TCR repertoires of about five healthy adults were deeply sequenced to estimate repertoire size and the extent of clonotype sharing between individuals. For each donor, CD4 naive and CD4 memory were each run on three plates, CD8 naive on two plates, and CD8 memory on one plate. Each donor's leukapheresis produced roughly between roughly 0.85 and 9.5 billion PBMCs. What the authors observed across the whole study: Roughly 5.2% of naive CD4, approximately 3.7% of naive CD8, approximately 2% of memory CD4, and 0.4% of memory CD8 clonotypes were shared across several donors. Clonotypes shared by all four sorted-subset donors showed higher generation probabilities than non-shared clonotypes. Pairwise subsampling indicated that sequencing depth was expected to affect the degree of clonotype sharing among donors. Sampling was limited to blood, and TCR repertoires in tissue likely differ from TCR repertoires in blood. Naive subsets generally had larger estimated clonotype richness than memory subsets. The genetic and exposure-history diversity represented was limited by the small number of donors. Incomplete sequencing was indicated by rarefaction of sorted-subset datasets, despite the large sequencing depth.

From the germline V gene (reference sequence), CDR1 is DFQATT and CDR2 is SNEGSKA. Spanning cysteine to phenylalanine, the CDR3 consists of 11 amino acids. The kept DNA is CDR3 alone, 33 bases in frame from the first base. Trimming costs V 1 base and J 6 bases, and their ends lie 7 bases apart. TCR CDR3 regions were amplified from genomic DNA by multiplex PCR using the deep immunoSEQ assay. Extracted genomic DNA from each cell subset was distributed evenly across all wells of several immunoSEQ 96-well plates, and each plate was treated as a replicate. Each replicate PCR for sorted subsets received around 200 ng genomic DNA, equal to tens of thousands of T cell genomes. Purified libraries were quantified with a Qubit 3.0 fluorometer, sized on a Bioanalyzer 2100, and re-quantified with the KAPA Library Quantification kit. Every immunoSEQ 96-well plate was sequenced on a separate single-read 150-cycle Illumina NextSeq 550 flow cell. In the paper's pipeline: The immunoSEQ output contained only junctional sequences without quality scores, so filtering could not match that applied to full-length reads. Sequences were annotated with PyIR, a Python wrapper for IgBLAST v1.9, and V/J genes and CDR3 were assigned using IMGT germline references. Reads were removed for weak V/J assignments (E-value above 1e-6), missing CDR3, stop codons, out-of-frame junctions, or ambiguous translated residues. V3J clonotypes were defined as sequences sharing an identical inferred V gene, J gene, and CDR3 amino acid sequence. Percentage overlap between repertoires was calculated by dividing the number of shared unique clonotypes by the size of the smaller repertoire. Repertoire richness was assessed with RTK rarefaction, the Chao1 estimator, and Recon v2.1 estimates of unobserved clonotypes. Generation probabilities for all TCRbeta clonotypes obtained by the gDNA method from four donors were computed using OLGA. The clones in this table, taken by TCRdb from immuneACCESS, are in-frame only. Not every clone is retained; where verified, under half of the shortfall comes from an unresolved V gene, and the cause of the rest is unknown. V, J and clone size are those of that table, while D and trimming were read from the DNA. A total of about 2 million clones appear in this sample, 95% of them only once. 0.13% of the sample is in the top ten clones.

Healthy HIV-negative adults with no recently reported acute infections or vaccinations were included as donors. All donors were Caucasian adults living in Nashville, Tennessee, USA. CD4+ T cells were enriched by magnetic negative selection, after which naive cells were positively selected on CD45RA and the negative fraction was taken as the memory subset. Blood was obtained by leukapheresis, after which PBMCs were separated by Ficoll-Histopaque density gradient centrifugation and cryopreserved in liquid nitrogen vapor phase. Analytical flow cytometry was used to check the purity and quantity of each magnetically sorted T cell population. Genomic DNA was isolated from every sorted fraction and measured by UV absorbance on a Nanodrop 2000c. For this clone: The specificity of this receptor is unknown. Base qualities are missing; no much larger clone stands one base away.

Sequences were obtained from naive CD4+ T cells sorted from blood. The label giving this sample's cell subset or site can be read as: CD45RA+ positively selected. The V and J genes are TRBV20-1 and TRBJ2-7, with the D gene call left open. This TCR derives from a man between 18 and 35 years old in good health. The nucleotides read TGCAGTGCTAGAGGGTCGGCCGAGCAGTACTTC. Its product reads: CSARGSAEQYF.